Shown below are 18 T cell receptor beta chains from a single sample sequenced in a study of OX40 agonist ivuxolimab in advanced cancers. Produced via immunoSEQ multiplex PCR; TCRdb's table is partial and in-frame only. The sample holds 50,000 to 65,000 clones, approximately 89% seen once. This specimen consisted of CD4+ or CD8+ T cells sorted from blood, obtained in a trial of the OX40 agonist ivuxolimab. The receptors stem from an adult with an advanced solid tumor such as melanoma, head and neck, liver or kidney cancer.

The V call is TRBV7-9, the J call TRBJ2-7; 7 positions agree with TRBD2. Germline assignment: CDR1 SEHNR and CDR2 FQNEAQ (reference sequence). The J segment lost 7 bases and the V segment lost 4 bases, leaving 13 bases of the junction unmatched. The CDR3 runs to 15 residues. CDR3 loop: CASSSDGGSLREQYF. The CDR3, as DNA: TGTGCCAGCAGCTCCGATGGCGGGAGCCTGAGGGAGCAGTACTTC.

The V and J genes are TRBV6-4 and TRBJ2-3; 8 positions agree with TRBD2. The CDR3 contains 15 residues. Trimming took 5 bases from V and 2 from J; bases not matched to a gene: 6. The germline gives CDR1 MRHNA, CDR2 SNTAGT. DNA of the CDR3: TGTGCCAGCAGTACGGGAGGGCGCCACACAGATACGCAGTATTTT. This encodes CASSTGGRHTDTQYF.

The DNA of the CDR3 is TGTGCCAGCAGTACCACAACAGGGGGCGCTTATGGCTACACCTTC. Translation: CASSTTTGGAYGYTF. The chain employs TRBV28 and TRBJ1-2; 9 bases line up with TRBD1. Looked up from germline, CDR1 is MDHEN and CDR2 is SYDVKM. The CDR3 loop spans 15 amino acids. Trimming at V came to 5 bases and at J to 5 bases, leaving 9 bases not matched to a gene.

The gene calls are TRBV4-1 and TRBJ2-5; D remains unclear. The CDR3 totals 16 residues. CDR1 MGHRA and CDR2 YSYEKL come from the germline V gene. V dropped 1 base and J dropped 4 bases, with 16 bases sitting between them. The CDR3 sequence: CASSQVPEGLRETQYF. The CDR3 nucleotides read TGCGCCAGCAGCCAAGTCCCAGAAGGGTTGCGAGAGACCCAGTACTTC.

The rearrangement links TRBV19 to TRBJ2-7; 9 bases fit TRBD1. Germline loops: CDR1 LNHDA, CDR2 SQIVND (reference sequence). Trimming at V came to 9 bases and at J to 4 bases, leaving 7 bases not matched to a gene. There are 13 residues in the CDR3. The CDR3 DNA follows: TGTGCCAGCGGACAGGGGCTGAAATACGAGCAGTACTTC. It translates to CASGQGLKYEQYF. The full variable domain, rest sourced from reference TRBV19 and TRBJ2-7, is DGGITQSPKYLFRKEGQNVTLSCEQNLNHDAMYWYRQDPGQGLRLIYYSQIVNDFQKGDIAEGYSVSREKKESFPLTVTSAQKNPTAFYLCASGQGLKYEQYFGPGTRLTVT.

This CDR3 reads CASSEIRTEAFF. The CDR3 DNA reads as TGCGCCAGCAGTGAGATTAGAACTGAAGCTTTCTTT. The chain has TRBV10-2 and TRBJ1-1, with D unresolved. The V and J ends lost 2 bases and 5 bases respectively, with 6 bases between them. This CDR3 has 12 residues. Germline lookup yields CDR1 WSHSY and CDR2 SAAADI.

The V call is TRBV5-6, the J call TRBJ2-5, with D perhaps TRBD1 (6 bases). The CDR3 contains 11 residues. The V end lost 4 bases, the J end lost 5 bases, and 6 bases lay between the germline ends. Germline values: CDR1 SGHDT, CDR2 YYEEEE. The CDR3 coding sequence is TGTGCCAGCAGCACAGGGGAGACCCAGTACTTC. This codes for CASSTGETQYF.

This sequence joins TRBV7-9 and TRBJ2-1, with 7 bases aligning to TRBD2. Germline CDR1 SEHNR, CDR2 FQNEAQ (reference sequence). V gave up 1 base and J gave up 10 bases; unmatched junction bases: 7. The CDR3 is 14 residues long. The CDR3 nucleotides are TGTGCCAGCAGCTTAGGACTAGCCGGGAACGAGCAGTTCTTC. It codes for CASSLGLAGNEQFF.

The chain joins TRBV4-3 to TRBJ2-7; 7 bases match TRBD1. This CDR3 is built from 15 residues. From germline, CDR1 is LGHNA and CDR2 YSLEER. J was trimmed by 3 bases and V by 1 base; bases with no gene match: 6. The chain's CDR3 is CASSQGQGVNYEQYF. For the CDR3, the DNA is TGCGCCAGCAGCCAAGGACAGGGAGTAAACTACGAGCAGTACTTC.

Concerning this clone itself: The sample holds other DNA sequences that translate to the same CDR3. CDR3 in amino acids: CASSQDRVGNTEAFF. The CDR3 nucleotides are TGCGCCAGCAGCCAAGATCGGGTGGGCAACACTGAAGCTTTCTTT. The V gene is TRBV4-3, the J gene TRBJ1-1, with D unresolved. This CDR3 contains 15 residues. Trimming stripped 0 bases from V and 2 bases from J, with 10 bases between. The germline gives CDR1 LGHNA, CDR2 YSLEER.

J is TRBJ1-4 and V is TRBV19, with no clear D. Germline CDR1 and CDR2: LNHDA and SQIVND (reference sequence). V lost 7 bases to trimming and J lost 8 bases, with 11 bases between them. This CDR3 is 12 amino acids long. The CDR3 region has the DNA TGTGCCAGTAACCAGGCAGAAGAAAAACTGTTTTTT. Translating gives CASNQAEEKLFF.

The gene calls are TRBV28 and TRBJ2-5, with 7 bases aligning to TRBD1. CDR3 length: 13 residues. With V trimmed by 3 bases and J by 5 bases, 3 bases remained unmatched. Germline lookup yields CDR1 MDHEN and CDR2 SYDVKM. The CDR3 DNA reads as TGTGCCAGCAGTTTGGCAGGGGGTGAGACCCAGTACTTC. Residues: CASSLAGGETQYF.

The CDR3 loop reads CASSYSRRTEAFF. In nucleotides, the CDR3 is TGTGCCAGCAGTTACTCGAGGCGCACTGAAGCTTTCTTT. V and J are TRBV6-5 and TRBJ1-1; D call uncertain. The germline CDR1 and CDR2 sequences are MNHEY and SVGAGI. Trimming cost V 0 bases and J 4 bases, with 6 bases left between them. The CDR3 length is 13 residues.

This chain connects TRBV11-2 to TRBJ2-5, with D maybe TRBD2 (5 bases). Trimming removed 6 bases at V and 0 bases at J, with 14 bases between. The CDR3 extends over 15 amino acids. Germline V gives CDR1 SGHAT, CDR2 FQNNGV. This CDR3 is CASRYFPGNQETQYF. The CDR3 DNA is TGTGCCAGCAGATACTTCCCCGGGAACCAAGAGACCCAGTACTTC.

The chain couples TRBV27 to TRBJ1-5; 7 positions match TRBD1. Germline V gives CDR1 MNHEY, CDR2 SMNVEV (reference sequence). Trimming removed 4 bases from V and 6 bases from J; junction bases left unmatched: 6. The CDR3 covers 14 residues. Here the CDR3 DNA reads TGTGCCAGCAGTTCATTACAGGGGATTCAGCCCCAGCATTTT. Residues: CASSSLQGIQPQHF.

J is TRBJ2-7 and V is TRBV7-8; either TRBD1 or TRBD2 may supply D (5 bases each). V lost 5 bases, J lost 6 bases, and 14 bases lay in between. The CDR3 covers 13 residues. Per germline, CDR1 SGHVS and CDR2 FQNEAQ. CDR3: CASSPRTRGEQYF. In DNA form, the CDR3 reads TGTGCCAGCAGCCCCCGGACGAGGGGCGAGCAGTACTTC. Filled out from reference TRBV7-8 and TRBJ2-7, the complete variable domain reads GAGVSQSPRYKVAKRGQDVALRCDPISGHVSLFWYQQALGQGPEFLTYFQNEAQLDKSGLPSDRFFAERPEGSVSTLKIQRTQQEDSAVYLCASSPRTRGEQYFGPGTRLTVT.

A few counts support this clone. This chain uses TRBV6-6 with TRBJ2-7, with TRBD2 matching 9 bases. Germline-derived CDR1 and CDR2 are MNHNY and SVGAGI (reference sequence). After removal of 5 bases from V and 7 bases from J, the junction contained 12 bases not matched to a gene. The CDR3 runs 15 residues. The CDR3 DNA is TGTGCCAGCAGTGGGGGGACTAGCATGGTTGGTGAGCAGTACTTC. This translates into CASSGGTSMVGEQYF.

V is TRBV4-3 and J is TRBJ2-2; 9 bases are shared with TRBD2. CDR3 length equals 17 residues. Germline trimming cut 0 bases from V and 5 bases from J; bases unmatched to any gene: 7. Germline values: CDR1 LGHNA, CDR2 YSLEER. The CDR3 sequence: CASSQDRASGVTGELFF. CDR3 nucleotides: TGCGCCAGCAGCCAAGATCGGGCTAGCGGGGTTACCGGGGAGCTGTTTTTT.